One T cell receptor (beta chain) is described in this entry. Its antigen remains unknown. 13 Jbeta primers and 60 Vbeta primers were used for the PCR. Assay: immunoSEQ multiplex PCR; the TCRdb copy retains only in-frame clones and omits some. The data hold fewer than 250,000 clones, with 81% observed a single time. These data belong to a study of cytomegalovirus exposure and HLA in healthy donors. V lost 5 bases and J lost 3; bases outside the gene matches: 6. Germline-derived CDR1 and CDR2 are SGHRS and YFSETQ. The CDR3 length is 15 residues. Study-wide findings and caveats: It was confirmed in vitro that a few of the CMV-associated chains were specific for CMV antigens. Sequencing likely generated an artifact that appeared as a cluster of highly shared sequence variants. Cytomegalovirus association was assigned to more than 150 TCR beta chains. The productive fraction for most TCR beta V segments was about 87% or about 30% in an earlier analysis.

Source material: PBMCs. The chain uses TRBV5-1 and TRBJ2-2; 8 bases agree with TRBD2. This TCR was recovered from a man aged 40-50 years in good health and CMV-seropositive. The CDR3 bases are TGCGCCAGCAGGAGGCGGGGGGATGACACCGGGGAGCTGTTTTTT. Amino acids: CASRRRGDDTGELFF.